This T cell receptor (beta chain) was identified during a study of T cell responses to AZD1222 COVID-19 vaccine. Generated by immunoSEQ multiplex PCR, the TCRdb table keeps only in-frame clones and is missing some. The sample consists of 100,000 to 130,000 clones, more than 70% of them appearing once. The CDR3 spans 15 residues. Germline CDR1 MNHNY, CDR2 SVGAGI (reference sequence). V gave up 6 bases and J gave up 7 bases, with 19 bases separating them. This TCR derives from an adult in good health. The sample was peripheral blood, taken on day 0 of AZD1222 vaccination. J is TRBJ2-1 and V is TRBV6-6; possibly TRBD2 for D (7 bases). CDR3 nucleotide sequence: TGTGCCAGCAGGGACAGAGAGTTACTAGCGAATGAGCAGTTCTTC. It is translated as CASRDRELLANEQFF.